The source of this T cell receptor (beta chain) is a study of blood T cells in healthy people across ages. Overall study context: Template switching captured about one barcoded beta molecule per two T cells.

The CDR3 length is 15 residues. Germline V gives CDR1 LGHNA, CDR2 YSLEER. V trimming: 0 bases; J trimming: 12 bases; junction bases outside the gene matches: 9. The use of a sample-barcoded 5' primer and a J-beta primer mix characterized a second PCR of roughly 6 to 11 cycles. MiXCR, applied by TCRdb to the 5' RACE reads, yields one record per CDR3 protein. Of roughly 800,000 distinct CDR3 sequences listed, over 45% were seen once; the top ten hold approximately 20%. This chain joins TRBV4-3 and TRBJ2-1, with TRBD1 identical over 9 bases. The source material was blood. The TCR originated in a man aged 25 to 40 in good health. CDR3 sequence (DNA): TGCGCCAGCAGCCAAGATCGGGACAGGGTTTCTCTGCAGTTCTTC. Protein product: CASSQDRDRVSLQFF.